A single sample gave rise to the 28 T cell receptor beta chains below, sequenced in a study of T-cell reconstitution after alpha-beta-depleted transplantation in children. Preparation of the TCRbeta library was carried out with unique molecular identifiers. A single record per CDR3 protein comes from TCRdb applying MiXCR to the PCR reads. The top ten clones hold 0.79% of a sample with roughly 670,000 distinct CDR3 sequences, 10% to 15% of them seen once. Sequenced here: PBMCs, sampled before TCRalphabeta/CD19-depleted stem cell transplant. Receptors originate from a girl aged 2-10 years with congenital amegakaryocytic thrombocytopenia, due to receive a stem cell transplant.

This clonotype was observed at least ten times. The CDR3 region is CAISALDSRLGYEQYF. In nucleotides, the CDR3 is TGTGCCATCAGTGCCCTGGATTCTCGTTTGGGGTACGAGCAGTACTTC. This sequence joins TRBV10-3 and TRBJ2-7; D remains unclear. The CDR3 is made up of 16 amino acids. CDR1 is ENHRY, CDR2 SYGVKD, per germline. V lost 4 bases, J lost 4 bases, and 20 bases lay in between.

The chain uses TRBV29-1 and TRBJ2-5; D is unresolved. V was clipped by 3 bases and J by 3 bases, with 8 bases between them. The germline gives CDR1 SQVTM, CDR2 ANQGSEA. CDR3 size: 12 residues. The CDR3 reads CSVDTDKETQYF. For the CDR3, the DNA is TGCAGCGTTGATACTGATAAAGAGACCCAGTACTTC. Combining the CDR3 with reference TRBV29-1 and TRBJ2-5 gives the whole variable domain SAVISQKPSRDICQRGTSLTIQCQVDSQVTMMFWYRQQPGQSLTLIATANQGSEATYESGFVIDKFPISRPNLTFSTLTVSNMSPEDSSIYLCSVDTDKETQYFGPGTRLLVL.

The chain employs TRBV12-3 or TRBV12-4 and TRBJ2-2, with D possibly TRBD1 on 6 matching bases. The CDR3 covers 14 residues. Trimming shortened V by 7 bases and J by 5 bases, and 14 bases separated the two germline ends. The CDR3 sequence is CASTPGQSTGELFF. Written as DNA, the CDR3 is TGTGCCAGCACCCCCGGACAGTCAACCGGGGAGCTGTTTTTT.

The chain employs TRBV5-1 and TRBJ2-3; 15 bases map to TRBD2. The V and J ends lost 0 bases and 1 base, in that order; junction bases with no gene match: 3. The CDR3 length is 18 residues. The V gene's germline CDR1 is SGHRS and CDR2 YFSETQ. The CDR3 DNA follows: TGCGCCAGCAGCTTGGGGACTAGCGGGAGGGCCGGCACAGATACGCAGTATTTT. Its translation is CASSLGTSGRAGTDTQYF.

This clonotype was detected many times. V is TRBV5-1 and J is TRBJ1-2, with 8 bases aligning to TRBD1. The CDR3 sequence is 15 residues long. Trimming at V came to 4 bases and at J to 8 bases, leaving 13 bases not matched to a gene. Germline loops: CDR1 SGHRS, CDR2 YFSETQ. CDR3 residues: CASSPYPGQEWGYTF. The CDR3 region has the DNA TGCGCCAGCAGCCCATACCCGGGACAGGAATGGGGCTACACCTTC. The whole variable domain, remainder taken from reference TRBV5-1 and TRBJ1-2, is KAGVTQTPRYLIKTRGQQVTLSCSPISGHRSVSWYQQTPGQGLQFLFEYFSETQRNKGNFPGRFSGRQFSNSRSEMNVSTLELGDSALYLCASSPYPGQEWGYTFGSGTRLTVV.

This chain links TRBV5-1 with TRBJ1-1, with D hard to call. Germline V gene data show CDR1 as SGHRS and CDR2 as YFSETQ. The V end lost 0 bases, the J end lost 1 base, and 7 bases lay between the germline ends. The CDR3 sequence is 14 residues long. The CDR3 DNA reads as TGCGCCAGCAGCTTGGCCTTAACGAACACTGAAGCTTTCTTT. The encoded protein is CASSLALTNTEAFF.

This clonotype has ten or more counts. The chain recombines TRBV6-5 with TRBJ2-1; tentative D call: TRBD1 (5 bases). Trimming took off 0 bases at V and 1 base at J, with 10 bases between the two ends. Germline values: CDR1 MNHEY, CDR2 SVGAGI. This CDR3 has 16 residues. CDR3 sequence (DNA): TGTGCCAGCAGTTACTCAAGGGGCCCATCCTACAATGAGCAGTTCTTC. This translates into CASSYSRGPSYNEQFF.

This clonotype was detected ten times or more. The rearrangement uses TRBV20-1 and TRBJ2-1; 14 nucleotides agree with TRBD2. CDR1 is DFQATT, CDR2 SNEGSKA, per germline (reference sequence). V was clipped by 6 bases and J by 10 bases; unmatched bases: 8. The CDR3 totals 14 residues. The CDR3 coding sequence is TGCAGTGCGACCGGGACTAGCGGGAGTTTAGAGCAGTTCTTC. It encodes CSATGTSGSLEQFF.

This chain joins TRBV12-3 or TRBV12-4 and TRBJ2-7; D is uncertain. V lost 3 bases and J 0 bases, leaving 15 bases between the germline ends. The CDR3 totals 16 residues. In DNA, the CDR3 is TGTGCCAGCAGTTTGGTTGAGGCGACGAGCTCCTACGAGCAGTACTTC. Translation gives CASSLVEATSSYEQYF.

This clonotype was seen only a few times. The chain is built from TRBV27 and TRBJ1-5; 8 positions agree with TRBD1. The germline V gene has CDR1 MNHEY and CDR2 SMNVEV (reference sequence). CDR3 length equals 15 residues. V shed 6 bases and J 0 bases; nucleotides not matched to a gene: 4. The CDR3 sequence: CASRTGVNSNQPQHF. The CDR3 region has the DNA TGTGCCAGCAGGACAGGGGTTAATAGCAATCAGCCCCAGCATTTT.

This clonotype was seen only a few times. The chain carries TRBV20-1 and TRBJ2-1; 12 bases map to TRBD2. This CDR3 is 17 amino acids long. With V trimmed by 8 bases and J by 9 bases, 20 bases remained unmatched. The germline CDR1 and CDR2 sequences are DFQATT and SNEGSKA (reference sequence). CDR3 sequence reads: CSTQGGLSLAGGSEQFF. Written as DNA, the CDR3 is TGCAGTACCCAAGGGGGTCTTTCCCTAGCGGGAGGGAGTGAGCAGTTCTTC.

This clonotype was counted between two and nine times. The chain employs TRBV7-2 and TRBJ2-1; 8 bases are shared with TRBD2. The junction had 17 bases not matched to a gene; V was cut back by 8 bases and J by 8 bases. Germline CDR1 SGHTA, CDR2 FQGNSA. The CDR3 extends over 16 amino acids. The CDR3 region is CASCIEPGGCMDEQFF. CDR3 DNA sequence: TGTGCCAGCTGTATCGAACCGGGAGGGTGCATGGATGAGCAGTTCTTC.

The gene calls are TRBV6-5 and TRBJ2-3; 14 bases are shared with TRBD2. V was pared by 2 bases and J by 5 bases, with 6 bases of the junction left unmatched. The CDR3 spans 17 residues. Germline values: CDR1 MNHEY, CDR2 SVGAGI. The CDR3 loop is CASSYQGLAGEGDTQYF. CDR3 in DNA: TGTGCCAGCAGTTACCAGGGACTAGCGGGAGAGGGAGATACGCAGTATTTT.

The gene calls are TRBV6-1 and TRBJ2-7; D is possibly TRBD2 (6 bases). V lost 5 bases to trimming and J lost 3 bases, with 14 bases between them. Germline CDR1 MNHNS, CDR2 SASEGT. This CDR3 has 14 residues. CDR3 region: CASSPRGSGYEQYF. As DNA, the CDR3 is TGTGCCAGCAGTCCCCGGGGTAGCGGCTACGAGCAGTACTTC.

This clonotype was recorded at least ten times. The V call is TRBV24-1, the J call TRBJ2-3; 7 bases line up with TRBD2. CDR1 and CDR2 from the germline V gene are KGHDR and SFDVKD. Trimming cost V 3 bases and J 2 bases; bases outside gene matches: 19. The CDR3 totals 20 residues. CDR3 in amino acids: CATSDHYGTINREHTDTQYF. The CDR3 DNA reads TGTGCCACCAGTGATCACTACGGGACTATAAATAGGGAACACACAGATACGCAGTATTTT.

The V call is TRBV5-5, the J call TRBJ2-1; D is possibly TRBD2 (6 bases). Germline assignment: CDR1 SGHKS and CDR2 YYEKEE (reference sequence). Trimming shortened V by 9 bases and J by 9 bases, and 16 bases separated the two germline ends. CDR3 length: 12 amino acids. The CDR3 DNA follows: TGTGCCACGGGAAGACTAGGAATTGAGCAGTTCTTC. It encodes CATGRLGIEQFF.

This clonotype was detected only a few times. The rearrangement uses TRBV7-3 and TRBJ2-1; either TRBD1 or TRBD2 may fit D (6 bases each). V dropped 1 base and J dropped 3 bases, with 10 bases sitting between them. CDR1 SGHTA and CDR2 FQGTGA come from the germline V gene. The length of the CDR3 is 15 residues. In DNA, the CDR3 is TGTGCCAGCAGCTTAATAGGGGGAGGCTACAATGAGCAGTTCTTC. Protein sequence: CASSLIGGGYNEQFF.

J is TRBJ1-2 and V is TRBV5-1; D may be TRBD1 (5 bases). CDR1 and CDR2 (germline): SGHRS, YFSETQ. There are 13 residues in the CDR3. V shed 2 bases and J shed 6 bases, with 11 bases lying between them. The DNA of the CDR3 is TGCGCCAGCAGCTTCTCAGGGACGGATGGCTACACCTTC. Translated: CASSFSGTDGYTF.

As regards this clonotype: It may be a read error: a sequence one base away is much more abundant. The CDR3 DNA is TGTGCCAGCAGCTTAGTAGGGGAAAGGGACTATGGCGACACCTTC. Its translation is CASSLVGERDYGDTF. The gene calls are TRBV7-9 and TRBJ1-2; D may be TRBD1 (5 bases). Germline V gene sequence: CDR1 SEHNR, CDR2 FQNEAQ (reference sequence). This CDR3 is built from 15 residues.

About this clonotype itself: A much larger clone sits a single nucleotide away, making a read error possible. The chain joins TRBV20-1 to TRBJ2-7, with D perhaps matching TRBD2 (5 bases). CDR3 length: 15 residues. The germline V gene has CDR1 DFQATT and CDR2 SNEGSKA (reference sequence). DNA for the CDR3: TGCAGTGCTAGAGAGGGTCGAGCGGACTCCTACGAGCGGTACTTC. Translated, it gives CSAREGRADSYERYF.

In this sample, this clonotype turned up many times. The chain recombines TRBV12-3 or TRBV12-4 with TRBJ2-7, with D perhaps assigned TRBD1 or TRBD2 (5 bases each). V lost 3 bases to trimming and J lost 6 bases, with 9 bases between them. CDR3 size: 12 residues. The CDR3 here is CASSLGVGEQYF. CDR3 coding DNA: TGTGCCAGCAGTTTGGGGGTAGGCGAGCAGTACTTC.

At least ten counts were recorded for this clonotype. The chain recombines TRBV12-3 or TRBV12-4 with TRBJ1-5, with D possibly matching TRBD1 (5 bases). V lost 7 bases and J 7 bases, leaving 17 bases between the germline ends. The CDR3 length is 14 residues. The CDR3 bases are TGTGCCAGCACCGCGGGGCAGGAGGGACAGCCCCAGCATTTT. Its translation: CASTAGQEGQPQHF.

This clonotype was detected many times. The chain is built from TRBV15 and TRBJ2-5, with D perhaps matching TRBD1 or TRBD2 (5 bases each). V lost 0 bases and J 5 bases, leaving 13 bases between the germline ends. Germline V gene lookup returns CDR1 LNHNV and CDR2 YYDKDF (reference sequence). CDR3 length equals 15 residues. The CDR3 reads CATSRDLGGHETQYF. As DNA, the CDR3 is TGTGCCACCAGCAGAGATCTTGGAGGACACGAGACCCAGTACTTC.

Worth noting for this clonotype: Compared with germline, one end of the junction differs, possibly owing to a read error. Here the CDR3 reads CACSQDLLAGVSHEQFF. The CDR3 nucleotides are TGTGCCTGCAGCCAAGATTTACTAGCGGGCGTATCACATGAGCAGTTCTTC. V is TRBV3-1 and J is TRBJ2-1, with 9 bases identical to TRBD2. The CDR3 is 17 amino acids. Per the germline V gene, CDR1 is LGHDT and CDR2 is YNNKEL (reference sequence).

This clonotype was recorded a few times. The chain recombines TRBV12-3 or TRBV12-4 with TRBJ2-5; 7 nucleotides agree with TRBD2. CDR3 length: 16 amino acids. Unmatched junction bases numbered 14, after V lost 5 bases and J lost 5 bases. The CDR3, as DNA: TGTGCCAGCAGTCAAAGGATGGCGGGAGTCGGTGAGACCCAGTACTTC. This sequence encodes CASSQRMAGVGETQYF.

V is TRBV7-4 and J is TRBJ2-7, with D possibly being TRBD1 (5 bases). The CDR3 totals 14 residues. V was cut by 8 bases and J by 3 bases, with 17 bases left in between. Germline V gene sequence: CDR1 SGHVT, CDR2 SQSDAQ. The CDR3 here is CASRPTQELYEQYF. CDR3 sequence (DNA): TGTGCCAGCCGCCCCACACAGGAACTCTACGAGCAGTACTTC.

This clonotype was detected many times. The rearrangement uses TRBV15 and TRBJ1-5, with D uncertain. Trimming left V 1 base short and J 4 bases short, with 5 bases between. The length of the CDR3 is 13 residues. Germline values: CDR1 LNHNV, CDR2 YYDKDF (reference sequence). The CDR3 loop is CATSRVSNQPQHF. CDR3 nucleotide sequence: TGTGCCACCAGCAGAGTATCGAATCAGCCCCAGCATTTT.

In its sample, this clonotype was seen many times. This rearrangement joins TRBV15 to TRBJ2-1, with 8 bases identical to TRBD2. The CDR3 consists of 17 residues. Losses at the gene ends were 1 base for V and 5 bases for J; bases not matched to a gene: 10. Germline V gene sequence: CDR1 LNHNV, CDR2 YYDKDF (reference sequence). The CDR3, as DNA: TGTGCCACCAGCAGAGTTCTTCCTAGCGGGTTTGACAATGAGCAGTTCTTC. This codes for CATSRVLPSGFDNEQFF.